Below, one TCR beta chain is given with its context. Its matching antigen is unknown. The protocol was immunoSEQ multiplex PCR, while the TCRdb copy is restricted to in-frame clones and leaves out a portion. The table shows roughly 2,900 clones, with approximately 65% occurring only once. CDR1 and CDR2 from the germline V gene are SGHNT and YYREEE (reference sequence). There are 15 residues in the CDR3. The V end lost 2 bases, the J end lost 2 bases, and 10 bases lay between the germline ends. The data belong to a study of tumor-infiltrating lymphocytes in localized non-small cell lung cancer. Study-level information: The cohort mixed smokers and never-smokers, several histologies, and some post-neoadjuvant-chemotherapy samples. Each patient gave resected tumor and non-adjacent uninvolved lung tissue.

Study observations and caveats: No T-cell fraction difference was seen between IM1 and IM2 tumors.

This chain uses TRBV5-4 with TRBJ2-2; D gene unclear. The sequenced material came from uninvolved lung tissue not adjacent to the tumor. The sequence was collected from a human donor with non-small cell lung cancer. The CDR3 DNA sequence: TGTGCCAGCAGCTTTCGCGGTCGAAACACCGGGGAGCTGTTTTTT. This encodes CASSFRGRNTGELFF.